This TCR beta chain appears in the sequencing data of a study of neurological immune-mediated disorders. 5'RACE with 10-nucleotide random UMIs produced the cDNA. Via MiXCR, TCRdb re-called the 5' RACE reads, giving one row per CDR3 protein. The sample carries about 50,000 distinct CDR3 sequences, approximately 10% recorded once. The CDR3 covers 15 residues. V gave up 7 bases and J gave up 2 bases; unmatched junction bases: 3. Looked up from germline, CDR1 is MNHNS and CDR2 is SASEGT. The study, taken as a whole, reports: The absence of any CDR3 amino acid sequence shared by expanded clones across subjects suggests that repertoires were private in all groups.

A word on this clonotype: Its target is unknown.

The study built unsorted libraries from 2 million PBMCs kept at -80 C. The rearrangement joins TRBV6-1 to TRBJ2-1; 12 bases match TRBD2. The receptor was derived from a man between 65 and 80 years old with HTLV-1-associated myelopathy (HAM/TSP). The sample was PBMCs. The CDR3 DNA follows: TGTGCCAGCATCCCTAGCGGGAGGGCCTACAATGAGCAGTTCTTC. Translated, it gives CASIPSGRAYNEQFF.